Listed here are 23 T cell receptor beta chains from one sample, sequenced in a study of beta chain features in type 1 diabetes (dated by TCRdb to 2016 to 2019). The paper's findings and limits, for the study overall: In all four CD4+ subsets, TCRB CDR3 length was moderately but significantly shorter in type 1 diabetes patients.

The receptor library was made with the immunoSEQ multiplex PCR assay. All of the isolated RNA was reverse transcribed with the High Capacity cDNA Reverse Transcription Kit, so expressed TCRB transcripts were sequenced. TCRdb provides this immuneACCESS table in a form limited to in-frame rearrangements. Some clones are lacking; in checked studies, under half of them reflect an unresolved V gene, and why the rest are absent is not known. The sample includes over 600,000 clones, with roughly an eighth observed a single time. More than 0.1% of the sample belongs to the ten largest clones. Their antigens remain unidentified. The sequenced material came from naive CD4+ T cells from blood. The intended sense of this specimen's cell subset or site label: true naive CD4+ T cells. All receptors come from a man aged 30 to 39 with type 1 diabetes.

The sample holds a few counts of this clone. The V call is TRBV2, the J call TRBJ1-1; D call uncertain. Germline-derived CDR1 and CDR2 are SNHLY and FYNNEI. Between the trimmed V and J ends, which lost 4 bases and 0 bases, there was a span of 6 bases. The CDR3 has 13 amino acids. The CDR3 DNA follows: TGTGCCAGCAGTGCAGAATTGAACACTGAAGCTTTCTTT. Its protein is CASSAELNTEAFF.

J is TRBJ1-2 and V is TRBV9, with D hard to call. The V end lost 7 bases, the J end lost 4 bases, and 11 bases lay between the germline ends. The CDR3 length is 12 residues. CDR1 is SGDLS and CDR2 is YYNGEE in the germline V gene. The CDR3 DNA reads as TGTGCCAGCGGAACAGATAGCTATGGCTACACCTTC. This sequence encodes CASGTDSYGYTF.

The V call is TRBV7-9, the J call TRBJ1-4, with TRBD1 matching 9 bases. V lost 0 bases to trimming and J lost 8 bases; unmatched junction nucleotides: 7. CDR1 is SEHNR, CDR2 FQNEAQ, per germline (reference sequence). This CDR3 is built from 16 residues. CDR3 nucleotide sequence: TGTGCCAGCAGCTTAGCCTCCGGGACAGGGACGGAAAAACTGTTTTTT. It yields the protein CASSLASGTGTEKLFF.

Regarding this clone: This sample also contains other DNA sequences that code for the same CDR3. This chain joins TRBV9 and TRBJ2-6; the D gene is possibly TRBD2 (5 bases). V was trimmed by 0 bases and J by 2 bases, leaving 9 bases between them. From germline, CDR1 is SGDLS and CDR2 YYNGEE. CDR3 length: 16 residues. The chain's CDR3 is CASSVATGTGANVLTF. The CDR3 DNA sequence: TGTGCCAGCAGCGTAGCAACCGGGACTGGGGCCAACGTCCTGACTTTC. Together with reference TRBV9 and TRBJ2-6, the CDR3 gives the full variable domain: DSGVTQTPKHLITATGQRVTLRCSPRSGDLSVYWYQQSLDQGLQFLIQYYNGEERAKGNILERFSAQQFPDLHSELNLSSLELGDSALYFCASSVATGTGANVLTFGAGSRLTVL.

This clone turned up a few times. V usage is TRBV7-2 and J usage is TRBJ2-5; D is unresolved. Trimming pared 3 bases from V and 2 bases from J, leaving 13 bases between. This CDR3 has 15 amino acids. Germline V gene data show CDR1 as SGHTA and CDR2 as FQGNSA. This chain's CDR3 is CASSFVSDSQETQYF. CDR3 coding DNA: TGTGCCAGCAGCTTTGTTTCTGATTCTCAAGAGACCCAGTACTTC. The full variable domain, in which reference TRBV7-2 and TRBJ2-5 provide the parts outside the CDR3, is GAGVSQSPSNKVTEKGKDVELRCDPISGHTALYWYRQSLGQGLEFLIYFQGNSAPDKSGLPSDRFSAERTGGSVSTLTIQRTQQEDSAVYLCASSFVSDSQETQYFGPGTRLLVL.

The chain joins TRBV7-2 to TRBJ2-5, with 7 bases identical to TRBD2. CDR1 is SGHTA and CDR2 is FQGNSA in the germline V gene. This CDR3 comprises 17 residues. J was trimmed by 5 bases and V by 0 bases; bases with no gene match: 12. CDR3 protein: CASSLARSGAWWETQYF. CDR3 nucleotides: TGTGCCAGCAGCTTAGCGCGGAGCGGGGCTTGGTGGGAGACCCAGTACTTC.

This clone was seen only a few times. V usage is TRBV7-2 and J usage is TRBJ1-5; no clear D gene. V was cut by 4 bases and J by 0 bases, with 10 bases left in between. Germline V gene sequence: CDR1 SGHTA, CDR2 FQGNSA. The CDR3 runs 15 residues. CDR3 in amino acids: CASSSWGNSNQPQHF. The CDR3, as DNA: TGTGCCAGCAGCTCCTGGGGTAATAGCAATCAGCCCCAGCATTTT.

The rearrangement links TRBV14 to TRBJ2-6, with 7 bases identical to TRBD1. The V gene's germline CDR1 is SGHDN and CDR2 FVKESK. The CDR3 length is 19 residues. The J segment lost 1 base and the V segment lost 1 base, leaving 10 bases of the junction unmatched. The CDR3 coding sequence is TGTGCCAGCAGCCAAGTTCTGGGCAGGGGGACGTCTGGGGCCAACGTCCTGACTTTC. Amino acids: CASSQVLGRGTSGANVLTF.

The chain combines TRBV6-5 with TRBJ1-1; the D is unclear. V was shortened by 2 bases and J by 0 bases, with 13 bases between the two germline ends. CDR3 length: 16 amino acids. Germline CDR1 MNHEY, CDR2 SVGAGI. CDR3 region: CASSYAGPRMNTEAFF. The CDR3 nucleotides read TGTGCCAGCAGTTACGCCGGGCCTAGAATGAACACTGAAGCTTTCTTT.

V and J are TRBV30 and TRBJ1-6, with a weak D call TRBD1 (6 bases). V was trimmed by 4 bases and J by 6 bases, leaving 16 bases between them. CDR3 length: 15 amino acids. Germline CDR1 GTSNPN, CDR2 SVGIG (reference sequence). The CDR3 loop reads CAWMKGVVRNSPLHF. CDR3 nucleotides: TGTGCCTGGATGAAGGGGGTCGTGCGTAATTCACCCCTCCACTTT.

V and J are TRBV30 and TRBJ1-2, with 7 bases that match TRBD1. The germline gives CDR1 GTSNPN, CDR2 SVGIG (reference sequence). The trim removed 8 bases at V and 7 bases at J, leaving 13 bases unmatched. This CDR3 has 13 residues. The CDR3 is CAGSRGAGGGYTF. The CDR3 DNA follows: TGTGCCGGCAGCAGGGGGGCCGGAGGTGGCTACACCTTC.

This sequence joins TRBV6-6 and TRBJ2-7; 9 bases align to TRBD1. Germline CDR1 is MNHNY and CDR2 is SVGAGI (reference sequence). The CDR3 runs 14 residues. V was clipped by 5 bases and J by 2 bases; unmatched bases: 4. For the CDR3, the DNA is TGTGCCAGCAGTCGACAGGGGGATCCCTACGAGCAGTACTTC. It is translated as CASSRQGDPYEQYF.

The J gene is TRBJ2-3, the V gene TRBV28; no definite D call. This CDR3 has 14 amino acids. V dropped 5 bases and J dropped 4 bases, with 13 bases sitting between them. Germline assignment: CDR1 MDHEN and CDR2 SYDVKM. The CDR3 protein is CASSTPLGPDTQYF. The CDR3 region has the DNA TGTGCCAGCAGTACACCCCTGGGTCCAGATACGCAGTATTTT.

The rearrangement uses TRBV19 and TRBJ2-5; TRBD1 is a possible D gene (6 bases). CDR1 LNHDA and CDR2 SQIVND come from the germline V gene (reference sequence). V lost 7 bases to trimming and J lost 5 bases, with 17 bases between them. This CDR3 contains 14 residues. The chain's CDR3 is CASTQAGAGETQYF. CDR3 DNA: TGTGCCAGTACCCAGGCAGGGGCTGGGGAGACCCAGTACTTC.

The sample holds a few counts of this clone. This CDR3 is CASTSSGTDTQYF. The DNA of the CDR3 is TGTGCCAGCACCAGCAGCGGCACAGATACGCAGTATTTT. V usage is TRBV7-9 and J usage is TRBJ2-3; unclear D gene. The CDR3 is 13 amino acids. The V end was cut by 7 bases, the J end by 1 base, with 9 bases between. Germline-derived CDR1 and CDR2 are SEHNR and FQNEAQ (reference sequence).

The chain has TRBV7-2 and TRBJ2-7; 9 bases match TRBD1. V was pared by 5 bases and J by 9 bases, with 5 bases of the junction left unmatched. CDR1 and CDR2 from the germline V gene are SGHTA and FQGNSA. This CDR3 contains 12 residues. The CDR3: CASSEGQGLQYF. DNA of the CDR3: TGTGCCAGCAGCGAGGGACAGGGCTTGCAGTACTTC.

V and J are TRBV18 and TRBJ1-5; D is unresolved. V was shortened by 1 base and J by 4 bases, with 8 bases between the two germline ends. Germline loops: CDR1 KGHSH, CDR2 LQKENI. The CDR3 sequence is 14 residues long. The CDR3 DNA reads as TGTGCCAGCTCACCACTCTCGGGAAATCAGCCCCAGCATTTT. It yields the protein CASSPLSGNQPQHF.

V and J are TRBV5-6 and TRBJ2-3; D is undetermined. CDR1 and CDR2 (germline): SGHDT, YYEEEE. The CDR3 contains 16 residues. The V gene lost 1 base and the J gene lost 1 base, with 13 bases spanning the gap. The CDR3 is CASSLRGVRRTDTQYF. Here the CDR3 DNA reads TGTGCCAGCAGCTTGAGAGGTGTGCGTCGCACAGATACGCAGTATTTT.

V and J are TRBV5-1 and TRBJ1-2, with D unclear. V was cut by 0 bases and J by 7 bases, with 7 bases left in between. The CDR3 spans 12 residues. Germline V CDR1 and CDR2: SGHRS, YFSETQ. The CDR3, as DNA: TGCGCCAGCAGCTTGGTAGTCGGTGGCTACACCTTC. As protein: CASSLVVGGYTF.

This clone came up a few times. The CDR3 sequence: CSARYTDTQYF. Written as DNA, the CDR3 is TGCAGTGCTAGATACACAGATACGCAGTATTTT. The J gene is TRBJ2-3, the V gene TRBV20-1; D unresolved. In germline, CDR1 is DFQATT, CDR2 SNEGSKA (reference sequence). This CDR3 is 11 amino acids long. V lost 2 bases to trimming and J lost 2 bases, with 2 bases between them.

This clone was counted a few times. The chain joins TRBV21-1 to TRBJ2-1; the table's D call, TRBD2, has no DNA check behind it. TRBV21-1 is a pseudogene. CDR3 length equals 16 residues. The CDR3 DNA reads TGTGCCAGCAGCAAAGCGGGGACGGGAGCCTACAATGAGCAGTTCTTC. Translating gives CASSKAGTGAYNEQFF.

The chain carries TRBV7-2 and TRBJ2-7, with D unclear. V lost 1 base and J 5 bases, leaving 21 bases between the germline ends. The CDR3 covers 17 residues. Germline CDR1 SGHTA, CDR2 FQGNSA. In DNA form, the CDR3 reads TGTGCCAGCAGCTTAGTTTTCTCCACGGGCAATCCGAACGAGCAGTACTTC. Its protein is CASSLVFSTGNPNEQYF.

This clone appeared a few times. J is TRBJ2-2 and V is TRBV9; D remains unclear. Trimming pared 0 bases from V and 0 bases from J, leaving 9 bases between. Germline CDR1 SGDLS, CDR2 YYNGEE. The CDR3 spans 16 residues. CDR3 nucleotides: TGTGCCAGCAGCGTAGTATCCGTATCGAACACCGGGGAGCTGTTTTTT. Translating gives CASSVVSVSNTGELFF.